This T cell receptor beta chain was sequenced in a study of blood T cell repertoires in COVID-19. Original processing notes: Reference gene primer amplification gave estimated nucleated cell counts. Data came from immunoSEQ multiplex PCR; TCRdb stores just in-frame clones and leaves some out. V and J calls and clone size are as listed in that table; D and trimming were resolved from the DNA. The table lists some 70,000 clones, 80% to 90% of them singletons, with over 1.1% in the top ten. V lost 9 bases, J lost 5 bases, and 9 bases lay in between. Germline values: CDR1 KGHDR, CDR2 SFDVKD. The CDR3 runs to 12 residues.

The genes are TRBV24-1 and TRBJ1-4, with a tentative D call TRBD1 (5 bases). Sequenced input: peripheral blood. The origin of this receptor is a woman aged 60-70 years with acute or convalescent COVID-19. The CDR3 protein is CATWRGNEKLFF. The CDR3 coding sequence is TGTGCCACCTGGAGGGGAAATGAAAAACTGTTTTTT.